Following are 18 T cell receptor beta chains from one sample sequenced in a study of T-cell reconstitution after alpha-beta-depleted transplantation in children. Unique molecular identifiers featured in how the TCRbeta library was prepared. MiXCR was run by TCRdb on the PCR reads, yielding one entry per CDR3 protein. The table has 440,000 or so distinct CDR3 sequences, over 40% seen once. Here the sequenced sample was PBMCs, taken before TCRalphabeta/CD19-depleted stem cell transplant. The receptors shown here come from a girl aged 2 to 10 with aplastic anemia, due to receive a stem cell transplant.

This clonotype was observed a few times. CDR3 bases: TGTGCCAGCAGCCTTCTCCGAGGGGGCCTGTACCAAGAGACCCAGTACTTC. It codes for CASSLLRGGLYQETQYF. The chain carries TRBV14 and TRBJ2-5; 7 positions match TRBD1. Germline V gene data show CDR1 as SGHDN and CDR2 as FVKESK. V gave up 4 bases and J gave up 0 bases; unmatched junction bases: 11. CDR3 length: 17 amino acids.

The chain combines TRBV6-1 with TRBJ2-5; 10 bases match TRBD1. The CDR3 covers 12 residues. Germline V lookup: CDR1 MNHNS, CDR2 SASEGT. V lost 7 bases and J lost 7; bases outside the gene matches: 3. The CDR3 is CASTRDRGTQYF. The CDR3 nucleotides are TGTGCCAGCACCAGGGACAGGGGGACCCAGTACTTC.

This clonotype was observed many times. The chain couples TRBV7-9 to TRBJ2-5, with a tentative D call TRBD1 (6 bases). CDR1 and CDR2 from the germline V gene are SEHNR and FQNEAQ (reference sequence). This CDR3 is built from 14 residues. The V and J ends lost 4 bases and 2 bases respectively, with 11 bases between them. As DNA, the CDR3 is TGTGCCAGCAGCTACTTAGGGGGTCAAGAGACCCAGTACTTC. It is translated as CASSYLGGQETQYF.

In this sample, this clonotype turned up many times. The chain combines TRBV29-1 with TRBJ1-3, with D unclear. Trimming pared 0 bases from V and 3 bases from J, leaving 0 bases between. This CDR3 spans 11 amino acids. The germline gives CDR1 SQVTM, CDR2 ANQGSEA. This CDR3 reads CSVEDGNTIYF. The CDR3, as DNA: TGCAGCGTTGAAGATGGAAACACCATATATTTT.

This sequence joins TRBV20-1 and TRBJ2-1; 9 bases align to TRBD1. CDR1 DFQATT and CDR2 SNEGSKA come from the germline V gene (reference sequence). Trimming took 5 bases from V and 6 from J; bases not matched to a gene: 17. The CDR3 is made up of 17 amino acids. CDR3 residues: CSAYPLGQGGVVNEQFF. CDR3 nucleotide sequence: TGCAGTGCTTACCCACTGGGACAGGGTGGGGTGGTCAATGAGCAGTTCTTC.

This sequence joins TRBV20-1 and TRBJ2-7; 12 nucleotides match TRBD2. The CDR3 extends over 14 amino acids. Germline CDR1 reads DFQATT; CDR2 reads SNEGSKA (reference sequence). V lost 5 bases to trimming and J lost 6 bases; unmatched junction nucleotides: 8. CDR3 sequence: CSASRLAGVGEQYF. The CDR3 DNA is TGCAGTGCTTCCCGACTAGCGGGAGTTGGCGAGCAGTACTTC.

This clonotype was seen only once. The CDR3 nucleotides are TGCGCCAGCAGGGGGACTAGCGGGAGGAACGAGCAGTACTTC. Amino acid sequence: CASRGTSGRNEQYF. The rearrangement uses TRBV5-1 and TRBJ2-7, with TRBD2 identical over 15 bases. There are 14 residues in the CDR3. V shed 5 bases and J 5 bases; nucleotides not matched to a gene: 2. Germline V gene sequence: CDR1 SGHRS, CDR2 YFSETQ.

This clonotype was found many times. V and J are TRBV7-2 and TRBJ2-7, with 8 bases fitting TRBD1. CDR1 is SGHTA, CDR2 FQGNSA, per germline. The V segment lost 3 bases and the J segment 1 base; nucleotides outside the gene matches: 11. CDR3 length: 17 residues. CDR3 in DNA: TGTGCCAGCAGCTTCTTTATGGGCGGGACAGGTTCCTACGAGCAGTACTTC. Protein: CASSFFMGGTGSYEQYF.

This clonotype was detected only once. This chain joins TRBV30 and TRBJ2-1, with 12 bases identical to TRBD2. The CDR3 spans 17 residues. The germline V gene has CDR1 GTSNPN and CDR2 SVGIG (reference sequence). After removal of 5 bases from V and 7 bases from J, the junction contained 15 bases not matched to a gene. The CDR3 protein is CAWDAVSSGRAGNEQFF. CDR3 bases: TGTGCCTGGGATGCGGTATCTAGCGGGAGGGCCGGTAATGAGCAGTTCTTC.

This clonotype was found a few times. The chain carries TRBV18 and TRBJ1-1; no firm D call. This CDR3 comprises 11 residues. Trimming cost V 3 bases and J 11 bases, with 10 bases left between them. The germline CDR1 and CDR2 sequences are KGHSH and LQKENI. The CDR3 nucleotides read TGTGCCAGCTCACCGGATGCATCGGCTTTCTTT. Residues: CASSPDASAFF.

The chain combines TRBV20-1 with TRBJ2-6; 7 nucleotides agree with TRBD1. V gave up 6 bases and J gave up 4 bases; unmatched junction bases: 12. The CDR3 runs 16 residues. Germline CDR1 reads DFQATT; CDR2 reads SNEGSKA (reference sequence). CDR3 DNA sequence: TGCAGTGCACCTGACAGGGAGCTTACCGGGGCCAACGTCCTGACTTTC. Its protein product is CSAPDRELTGANVLTF.

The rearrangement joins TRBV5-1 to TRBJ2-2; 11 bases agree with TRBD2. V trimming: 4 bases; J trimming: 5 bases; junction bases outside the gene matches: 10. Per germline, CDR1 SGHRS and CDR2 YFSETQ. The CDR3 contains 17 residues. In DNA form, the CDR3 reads TGCGCCAGCAGCCTCCCCACTAGCGGGAGAGGAACCGGGGAGCTGTTTTTT. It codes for CASSLPTSGRGTGELFF.

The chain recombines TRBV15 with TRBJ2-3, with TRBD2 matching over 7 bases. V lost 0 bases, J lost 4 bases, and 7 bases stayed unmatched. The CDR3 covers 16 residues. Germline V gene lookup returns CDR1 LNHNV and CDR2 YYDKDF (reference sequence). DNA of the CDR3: TGTGCCACCAGCAGAGACCAGCGGGGCCGTGCAGATACGCAGTATTTT. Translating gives CATSRDQRGRADTQYF.

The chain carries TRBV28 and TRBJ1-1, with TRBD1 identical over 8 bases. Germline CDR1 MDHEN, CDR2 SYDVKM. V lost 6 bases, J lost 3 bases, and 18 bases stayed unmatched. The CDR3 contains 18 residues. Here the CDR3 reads CASRRDRPYASFYTEAFF. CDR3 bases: TGTGCCAGCAGAAGGGACAGGCCCTATGCGTCGTTTTACACTGAAGCTTTCTTT.

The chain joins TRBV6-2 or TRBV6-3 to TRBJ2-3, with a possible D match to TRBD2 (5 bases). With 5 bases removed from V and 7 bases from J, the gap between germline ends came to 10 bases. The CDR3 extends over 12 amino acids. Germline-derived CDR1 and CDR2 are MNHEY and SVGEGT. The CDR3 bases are TGTGCCAGCAGTACTACTAGAAATACGCAGTATTTT. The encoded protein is CASSTTRNTQYF.

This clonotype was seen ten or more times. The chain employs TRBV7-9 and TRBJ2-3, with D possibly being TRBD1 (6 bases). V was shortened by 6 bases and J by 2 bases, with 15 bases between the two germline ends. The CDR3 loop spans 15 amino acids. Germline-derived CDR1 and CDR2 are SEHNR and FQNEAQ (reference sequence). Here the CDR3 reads CASRGAGANTDTQYF. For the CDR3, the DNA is TGTGCCAGCAGAGGCGCAGGGGCTAACACAGATACGCAGTATTTT.

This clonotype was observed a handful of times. CDR3 residues: CASSLASPTSGTDNEQFF. CDR3 in DNA: TGTGCCAGCAGCTTAGCTTCCCCGACTAGCGGGACGGACAATGAGCAGTTCTTC. The chain recombines TRBV7-6 with TRBJ2-1; 11 bases fit TRBD2. The CDR3 covers 18 residues. Germline V gene sequence: CDR1 SGHVS, CDR2 FNYEAQ. The junction had 9 bases not matched to a gene; V was cut back by 0 bases and J by 5 bases.

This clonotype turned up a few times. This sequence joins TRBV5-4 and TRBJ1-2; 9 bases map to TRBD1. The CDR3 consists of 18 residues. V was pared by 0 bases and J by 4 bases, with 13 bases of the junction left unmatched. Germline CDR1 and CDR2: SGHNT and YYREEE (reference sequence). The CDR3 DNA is TGTGCCAGCAGCTTGGGGCTTTTGACAGGGGGGACTTCCTATGGCTACACCTTC. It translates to CASSLGLLTGGTSYGYTF.